This T cell receptor (beta chain) came from a study of T-cell memory formation after mild COVID-19 (dated by TCRdb to the early 2020s). A note on the overall study: TCR sequence clusters from the two donors were largely donor specific. Two young, previously healthy adult volunteers, one female and one male, were included in the cohort. In two donors, T-cell clones that expanded and contracted after mild COVID-19 were followed by sequencing TCRalpha and TCRbeta repertoires longitudinally.

Ficoll-Paque density gradient centrifugation was used to isolate PBMCs. Reading from cysteine to phenylalanine, the CDR3 counts 17 amino acids. Only the CDR3 portion is preserved as DNA: 51 bases, with reading frame beginning at the first base. The junction shows trimming of 5 bases on V and 0 bases on J, and the gene matches do not reach 8 bases of it. On the study overall, not on this receptor specifically: Some responding clones were detected in pre-infection memory, which suggested that pre-existing cross-reactive memory T cells had joined the SARS-CoV-2 response. Whether the second-wave clones peaking on day 37 were SARS-CoV-2 specific was not confirmed. Only a couple of mild cases were covered in the study, and larger cohorts including severe cases with pre-infection samples were considered necessary. Clones contracting from day 15 to 85 had balanced CD4/CD8 phenotypes, while a second wave expanding from day 15 to 37 was biased towards CD4+. Contracting CD4+ clones appeared mostly in the CM and EM memory subsets, whereas CD8+ clones were enriched in EMRA.

For this clonotype: Its antigen remains undetermined. There are no base qualities to consult, and no much larger clone falls within one base.

This sample was sequenced with an Illumina NovaSeq 6000. Using 5'RACE with constant-segment primers, TCRalpha and TCRbeta cDNA libraries were constructed, with sample barcodes and unique molecular identifiers added in the process. Trizol reagent was used to extract RNA from every sample. Amplification of the libraries took two PCR steps, and the second step added a second sample barcode plus Illumina TruSeq adapters. Sequencing of libraries was performed on an Illumina NovaSeq with 2 x 150 bp paired-end reads. The study's processing was this. Reads were demultiplexed and collapsed into UMI-guided consensus sequences with migec v1.2.7. With mixcr v2.1.11, UMI consensuses were aligned to TRA and TRB V and J templates and assembled into clonotypes. A clonotype was counted as expanded or contracted only when both edgeR and NoisET called the clonotype significant, with the noise models trained on biological replicates. edgeR calls used a false discovery rate-adjusted p below 0.01 and a log2 fold-change threshold of 1. As an exploratory analysis of dynamics, max-normalized trajectories of the 1000 most abundant clonotypes were examined with PCA combined with hierarchical clustering. The CD4 or CD8 phenotype of responding clones was assigned using the separately sequenced CD4+ and CD8+ repertoires. TCRdb applied fastp at Q25 and MiXCR to the public reads, then kept only in-frame beta chains. One record per CDR3 amino acid sequence lists the most common genes and DNA. These V and J calls rely on TCRdb rather than the paper's analysis. In this sample the table shows about 440,000 distinct CDR3 sequences, 15% to 20% of which occur a single time. Together, the top ten hold more than 8% of the sample.

In this chain, TRBV12-3 or TRBV12-4 is recombined with TRBJ1-5, with 9 middle bases fitting TRBD1. The receptor was derived from an adult woman who had mild COVID-19 (a few samples of this study predate the infection). The sample titles of this study are shuffled in the database, so cell type and time point are left out; the donor was told from shared clones. Sequenced input: PBMCs or a T cell subset sorted from them (not recorded which). The DNA sequence reads TGTGCCAGCAGTAACCGGGACAGGGTTCTTAGCAATCAGCCCCAGCATTTT. Translated, it reads CASSNRDRVLSNQPQHF.